The 5 T cell receptor beta chains in this list originate from one sample, sequenced in a study of vaccination and CD4 T cells after COVID-19. Sequencing of cultured CD4+ T cell DNA used the Oncomine TCR Beta short-read assay. TCRdb passed the PCR reads through MiXCR, listing each CDR3 protein once. The table includes some 15,000 distinct CDR3 sequences, under 65% detected once. Their specific antigens are unknown. Sample treatment: approximately 11-day PBMC culture with coronavirus spike peptide pools or control peptides (ViraFEST assay). Material for sequencing was CD4+ T cells from blood, cultured in vitro. Receptor source: a human donor who had recovered from COVID-19.

This clonotype was seen only a few times. V is TRBV20-1 and J is TRBJ1-1; 8 nucleotides match TRBD1. This CDR3 spans 13 amino acids. CDR1 is DFQATT, CDR2 SNEGSKA, per germline (reference sequence). The CDR3 loop is CSPLQGVNTEAFF. CDR3 nucleotide sequence: TGCAGCCCATTACAGGGGGTGAACACTGAAGCTTTCTTT.

This clonotype came up a few times. The chain carries TRBV20-1 and TRBJ2-3; D not resolved. The ends were cut back, 6 bases at V and 4 bases at J, with 11 bases in the middle. CDR3 size: 12 residues. Germline CDR1 DFQATT, CDR2 SNEGSKA (reference sequence). The CDR3, as DNA: TGCAGTGCGCCCACCCTCCCAGATACGCAGTATTTT. Residues: CSAPTLPDTQYF.

This sequence joins TRBV28 and TRBJ1-2, with a weak D call TRBD1 (5 bases). The length of the CDR3 is 12 residues. Germline V gene data show CDR1 as MDHEN and CDR2 as SYDVKM. V dropped 3 bases and J dropped 4 bases, with 6 bases sitting between them. This CDR3 reads CASSFQGYGYTF. CDR3 DNA: TGTGCCAGCAGTTTCCAGGGCTATGGCTACACCTTC.

This clonotype was observed a single time. The chain combines TRBV5-6 with TRBJ2-5; a weak D match, TRBD1 (6 bases). V was clipped by 1 base and J by 0 bases, with 13 bases between them. In germline, CDR1 is SGHDT, CDR2 YYEEEE. CDR3 length equals 16 residues. CDR3 in amino acids: CASSLMVRGNQETQYF. CDR3 sequence (DNA): TGTGCCAGCAGCTTGATGGTAAGGGGGAACCAAGAGACCCAGTACTTC.

This clonotype was counted a few times. This chain links TRBV2 with TRBJ1-1; a possible D gene is TRBD1 (5 bases). The CDR3 covers 14 residues. Germline V gene sequence: CDR1 SNHLY, CDR2 FYNNEI. Trimming removed 2 bases from V and 2 bases from J, with 9 bases in between. The DNA of the CDR3 is TGTGCCAGCAGTGAAAACGGGGGAAACACTGAAGCTTTCTTT. Its protein is CASSENGGNTEAFF.